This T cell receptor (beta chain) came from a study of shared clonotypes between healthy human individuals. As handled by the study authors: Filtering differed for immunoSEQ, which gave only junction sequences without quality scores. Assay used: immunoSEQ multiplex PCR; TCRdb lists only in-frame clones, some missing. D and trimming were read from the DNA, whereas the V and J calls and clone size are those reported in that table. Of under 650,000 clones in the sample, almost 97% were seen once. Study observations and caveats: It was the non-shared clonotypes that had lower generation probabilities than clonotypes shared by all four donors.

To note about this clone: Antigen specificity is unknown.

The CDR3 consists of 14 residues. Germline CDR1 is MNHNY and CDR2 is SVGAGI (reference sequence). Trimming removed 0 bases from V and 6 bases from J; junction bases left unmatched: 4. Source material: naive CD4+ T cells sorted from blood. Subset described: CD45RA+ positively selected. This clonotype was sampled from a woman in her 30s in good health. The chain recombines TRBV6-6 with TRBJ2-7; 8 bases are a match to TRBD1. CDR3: CASSYSETGAEQYF. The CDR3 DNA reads TGTGCCAGCAGTTACTCGGAGACAGGGGCCGAGCAGTACTTC.